Below, 10 T cell receptor beta chains from the same sample are listed, as sequenced in a study of blood T cell repertoires in COVID-19. Repertoires were generated with immunoSEQ multiplex PCR, while TCRdb's copy carries only in-frame clones and drops some. In the table there are approximately 99,000 clones, 80% to 90% of which are singletons. Sample: peripheral blood. These receptors all come from a human donor in a cohort sampled during active COVID-19.

V gene TRBV5-6 combines with J gene TRBJ2-5; D might be TRBD2 (6 bases). Trimming took off 7 bases at V and 5 bases at J, with 24 bases between the two ends. Looked up from germline, CDR1 is SGHDT and CDR2 is YYEEEE. CDR3 length: 16 amino acids. The CDR3 protein is CASPTGAHFRTETQYF. For the CDR3, the DNA is TGTGCCAGCCCTACGGGAGCCCACTTCAGGACGGAGACCCAGTACTTC.

The CDR3 is CASSPRPGTSGSITGELFF. CDR3 in DNA: TGTGCCAGCAGCCCCCGGCCAGGGACTAGCGGGAGTATTACCGGGGAGCTGTTTTTT. The rearrangement joins TRBV7-3 to TRBJ2-2; 14 nucleotides agree with TRBD2. Trimming removed 5 bases from V and 5 bases from J; junction bases left unmatched: 13. This CDR3 has 19 amino acids. CDR1 is SGHTA and CDR2 is FQGTGA in the germline V gene.

The table lists this clone with a count of one. This rearrangement joins TRBV5-6 to TRBJ2-7, with D maybe TRBD2 (6 bases). V was trimmed by 0 bases and J by 3 bases, leaving 16 bases between them. Germline CDR1 reads SGHDT; CDR2 reads YYEEEE. The CDR3 runs to 16 residues. CDR3 sequence: CASSLDTSPGHYEQYF. As DNA, the CDR3 is TGTGCCAGCAGCTTGGACACTAGCCCTGGCCACTACGAGCAGTACTTC.

This chain uses TRBV12-3 or TRBV12-4 with TRBJ1-1; the D gene is possibly TRBD1 (5 bases). CDR3 length equals 12 residues. V was pared by 7 bases and J by 5 bases, with 11 bases between. The CDR3 region is CASTRGGTEAFF. In DNA, the CDR3 is TGTGCCAGCACCCGGGGGGGTACTGAAGCTTTCTTT.

Worth noting for this clone: Additional DNA sequences in this sample encode the identical CDR3. This chain connects TRBV15 to TRBJ2-5; D unclear. Germline V gene lookup returns CDR1 LNHNV and CDR2 YYDKDF (reference sequence). Deletions cut 0 bases from V and 4 bases from J, with 3 bases between. This CDR3 has 12 amino acids. CDR3 sequence (DNA): TGTGCCACCAGCAGAGATATAGAGACCCAGTACTTC. Residues: CATSRDIETQYF.

V is TRBV4-3 and J is TRBJ2-2; tentative D call: TRBD2 (6 bases). V lost 0 bases and J 4 bases, leaving 9 bases between the germline ends. This CDR3 spans 15 amino acids. In germline, CDR1 is LGHNA, CDR2 YSLEER. The CDR3 DNA reads as TGCGCCAGCAGCCAAGATAGGGGAGGCACCGGGGAGCTGTTTTTT. Its protein is CASSQDRGGTGELFF.

The J gene is TRBJ1-5, the V gene TRBV2, with no clear D. Germline CDR1 reads SNHLY; CDR2 reads FYNNEI. The CDR3 totals 15 residues. The V end was cut by 4 bases, the J end by 7 bases, with 17 bases between. The CDR3 spells CASSVSDFRVQPQHF. The CDR3 nucleotides are TGTGCCAGCAGTGTATCGGACTTTAGGGTCCAGCCCCAGCATTTT. The entire variable domain, with the rest obtained from reference TRBV2 and TRBJ1-5, is as follows: EPEVTQTPSHQVTQMGQEVILRCVPISNHLYFYWYRQILGQKVEFLVSFYNNEISEKSEIFDDQFSVERPDGSNFTLKIRSTKLEDSAMYFCASSVSDFRVQPQHFGDGTRLSIL.

This clone turned up a few times. CDR3 in amino acids: CASSWEGPVEQFF. CDR3 sequence (DNA): TGTGCCAGCAGCTGGGAGGGACCCGTCGAGCAGTTCTTC. J is TRBJ2-1 and V is TRBV5-4; the match to TRBD2 covers 7 bases. V gave up 3 bases and J gave up 10 bases; unmatched junction bases: 7. The CDR3 runs 13 residues. Germline V gene lookup returns CDR1 SGHNT and CDR2 YYREEE (reference sequence).

The CDR3 bases are TGTGCCAGCAGCTTGGCCGGTGGGGGGGCTGGGTATGGCTACACCTTC. Amino acid sequence: CASSLAGGGAGYGYTF. V usage is TRBV5-4 and J usage is TRBJ1-2; D is possibly TRBD1 (6 bases). Between the trimmed V and J ends, which lost 0 bases and 5 bases, there was a span of 17 bases. This CDR3 spans 16 amino acids. The V gene's germline CDR1 is SGHNT and CDR2 YYREEE (reference sequence).

This chain connects TRBV5-4 to TRBJ2-5; 10 positions agree with TRBD2. V dropped 2 bases and J dropped 5; count of bases not matched to a gene: 6. In germline, CDR1 is SGHNT, CDR2 YYREEE (reference sequence). The CDR3 length is 15 residues. This chain's CDR3 is CASSLPSGSLETQYF. Here the CDR3 DNA reads TGTGCCAGCAGCTTACCTAGCGGGAGTCTGGAGACCCAGTACTTC.